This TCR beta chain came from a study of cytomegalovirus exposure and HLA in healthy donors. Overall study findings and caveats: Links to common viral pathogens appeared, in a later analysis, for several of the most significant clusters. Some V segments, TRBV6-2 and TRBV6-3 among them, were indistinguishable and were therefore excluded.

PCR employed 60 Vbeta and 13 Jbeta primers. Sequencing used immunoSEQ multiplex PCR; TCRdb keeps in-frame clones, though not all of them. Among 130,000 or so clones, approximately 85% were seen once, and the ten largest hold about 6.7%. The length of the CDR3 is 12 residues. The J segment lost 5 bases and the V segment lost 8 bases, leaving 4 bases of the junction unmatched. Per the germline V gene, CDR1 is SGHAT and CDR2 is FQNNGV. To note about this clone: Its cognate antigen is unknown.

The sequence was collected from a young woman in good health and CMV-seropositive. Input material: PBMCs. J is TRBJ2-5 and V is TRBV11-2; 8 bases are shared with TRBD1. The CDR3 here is CASSRGRETQYF. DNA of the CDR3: TGTGCCAGCTCCAGGGGGCGGGAGACCCAGTACTTC.